Listed here are 14 T cell receptor beta chains from one sample, sequenced in a study of shared clonotypes between healthy human individuals. TCRdb's copy holds only in-frame clones and misses some; the assay was immunoSEQ multiplex PCR. This table has 300,000 to 400,000 clones, roughly 84% appearing once. The specimen was memory CD8+ T cells sorted from blood. Subset reported: CD45RO+ cells pooled with CCR7-negative TemRA cells. The source is a man between 18 and 29 years old in good health.

The chain carries TRBV9 and TRBJ2-1; the D is unclear. V was cut by 0 bases and J by 2 bases, with 0 bases left in between. The CDR3 totals 12 residues. CDR1 SGDLS and CDR2 YYNGEE come from the germline V gene. CDR3 loop: CASSVAYNEQFF. The DNA of the CDR3 is TGTGCCAGCAGCGTAGCCTACAATGAGCAGTTCTTC. Complete variable domain (other parts from reference TRBV9 and TRBJ2-1): DSGVTQTPKHLITATGQRVTLRCSPRSGDLSVYWYQQSLDQGLQFLIQYYNGEERAKGNILERFSAQQFPDLHSELNLSSLELGDSALYFCASSVAYNEQFFGPGTRLTVL.

This chain links TRBV7-2 with TRBJ2-3, with D perhaps TRBD1 or TRBD2 (5 bases each). The CDR3 covers 13 residues. Germline V lookup: CDR1 SGHTA, CDR2 FQGNSA. With 7 bases removed from V and 6 bases from J, the gap between germline ends came to 14 bases. Here the CDR3 DNA reads TGTGCCAGCACCCCCCTCGGGACGGATACGCAGTATTTT. It specifies CASTPLGTDTQYF.

The V gene is TRBV9, the J gene TRBJ2-2, with 7 bases aligning to TRBD2. The CDR3 extends over 15 amino acids. CDR1 and CDR2 (germline): SGDLS, YYNGEE. J lost 0 bases, V lost 5 bases, and 4 bases had no gene match. The CDR3: CASSSGLTNTGELFF. CDR3 DNA sequence: TGTGCCAGCAGTTCGGGACTAACGAACACCGGGGAGCTGTTTTTT.

This chain joins TRBV4-3 and TRBJ2-1, with 15 bases that match TRBD2. The CDR3 has 16 amino acids. The V segment lost 4 bases and the J segment 4 bases; nucleotides outside the gene matches: 2. The germline V gene encodes CDR1 LGHNA and CDR2 YSLEER. This chain's CDR3 is CASSPGTSGGYNEQFF. DNA for the CDR3: TGCGCCAGCAGCCCAGGGACTAGCGGGGGGTACAATGAGCAGTTCTTC.

The rearrangement links TRBV27 to TRBJ2-7, with 7 nucleotides matching TRBD1. V dropped 6 bases and J dropped 7; count of bases not matched to a gene: 9. Germline assignment: CDR1 MNHEY and CDR2 SMNVEV (reference sequence). The CDR3 is made up of 13 amino acids. CDR3 residues: CASRGQGVWEQYF. DNA for the CDR3: TGTGCCAGCAGAGGGCAGGGGGTCTGGGAGCAGTACTTC.

CDR3 DNA: TGTGCCAGCAGTATCACAGGGAGCTTTTACGAGCAGTACTTC. Its protein product is CASSITGSFYEQYF. This chain uses TRBV27 with TRBJ2-7; perhaps TRBD1 as D (6 bases). CDR1 and CDR2 (germline): MNHEY, SMNVEV (reference sequence). V dropped 5 bases and J dropped 4 bases, with 15 bases sitting between them. CDR3 length equals 14 residues.

V usage is TRBV5-1 and J usage is TRBJ1-2, with 10 positions matching TRBD1. V lost 4 bases, J lost 3 bases, and 15 bases stayed unmatched. CDR3 size: 18 residues. Germline lookup yields CDR1 SGHRS and CDR2 YFSETQ. The CDR3 DNA reads TGCGCCAGCAGCGCGTCGACAGGGGGCGTAGAAGGGGACTATGGCTACACCTTC. It is translated as CASSASTGGVEGDYGYTF.

V usage is TRBV11-2 and J usage is TRBJ1-2; D not resolved. CDR1 SGHAT and CDR2 FQNNGV come from the germline V gene. V lost 11 bases, J lost 3 bases, and 16 bases lay in between. The length of the CDR3 is 13 residues. For the CDR3, the DNA is TGTGCCTGGTGGGAGGCGGGTGACTATGGCTACACCTTC. The encoded protein is CAWWEAGDYGYTF.

The chain links TRBV6-5 to TRBJ2-1; D unresolved. V lost 5 bases, J lost 0 bases, and 8 bases lay in between. The CDR3 totals 14 residues. Germline CDR1 MNHEY, CDR2 SVGAGI. CDR3 protein: CASSVHPSYNEQFF. The CDR3 nucleotides read TGTGCCAGCAGTGTCCATCCCTCCTACAATGAGCAGTTCTTC.

This clone was seen a few times. The chain employs TRBV7-8 and TRBJ2-1, with TRBD2 as a possible D gene (5 bases). The CDR3 sequence is 17 residues long. CDR1 is SGHVS, CDR2 FQNEAQ, per germline. Deletions cut 1 base from V and 8 bases from J, with 21 bases between. The CDR3 region is CASSLVALGVSIDEQFF. CDR3 DNA: TGTGCCAGCAGCTTAGTAGCGTTGGGTGTCAGTATCGATGAGCAGTTCTTC.

This sequence joins TRBV4-1 and TRBJ2-7, with D possibly being TRBD2 (6 bases). Germline loops: CDR1 MGHRA, CDR2 YSYEKL. The V and J ends lost 8 bases and 1 base respectively, with 15 bases between them. This CDR3 region has 14 residues. CDR3 bases: TGCGCCAGCGCGACCGGGAGAGGATCCTACGAGCAGTACTTC. It yields the protein CASATGRGSYEQYF.

The chain joins TRBV7-9 to TRBJ2-7; TRBD1 aligns across 7 bases. The CDR3 is made up of 15 amino acids. The germline gives CDR1 SEHNR, CDR2 FQNEAQ (reference sequence). After removal of 4 bases from V and 3 bases from J, the junction contained 9 bases not matched to a gene. CDR3 in DNA: TGTGCCAGCAGCTCAGCACAGGGGTCCTTCTACGAGCAGTACTTC. Amino acid sequence: CASSSAQGSFYEQYF.

The rearrangement uses TRBV13 and TRBJ2-7; D gene unclear. CDR3 length equals 13 residues. V lost 5 bases, J lost 4 bases, and 12 bases lay in between. CDR1 is PRHDT and CDR2 is FYEKMQ in the germline V gene (reference sequence). CDR3 residues: CASSPTPLYEQYF. Written as DNA, the CDR3 is TGTGCCAGCAGCCCTACCCCGTTATACGAGCAGTACTTC.

The chain joins TRBV15 to TRBJ2-1, with TRBD2 matching over 11 bases. This CDR3 has 17 amino acids. Germline V gene data show CDR1 as LNHNV and CDR2 as YYDKDF (reference sequence). The V segment lost 4 bases and the J segment 3 bases; nucleotides outside the gene matches: 8. The CDR3 here is CATSTPGTSGNYNEQFF. The CDR3 region has the DNA TGTGCCACCAGCACCCCGGGGACTAGCGGAAACTACAATGAGCAGTTCTTC. Based on the CDR3 plus reference TRBV15 and TRBJ2-1, the full variable domain is DAMVIQNPRYQVTQFGKPVTLSCSQTLNHNVMYWYQQKSSQAPKLLFHYYDKDFNNEADTPDNFQSRRPNTSFCFLDIRSPGLGDTAMYLCATSTPGTSGNYNEQFFGPGTRLTVL.